This T cell receptor beta chain was identified in a study of T cell responses to AZD1222 COVID-19 vaccine. Method: immunoSEQ multiplex PCR; TCRdb's copy keeps in-frame clones and lacks some. In the table there are more than 100,000 clones, approximately 90% of which are singletons. Study-wide findings and caveats: Repertoires were obtained solely post-peak T cell response.

This clone was observed a handful of times. Its antigen is currently unknown. At one end, the junction sequence differs from germline, possibly due to a read error. The CDR3 spans 12 residues. Germline V lookup: CDR1 SGHVS, CDR2 FNYEAQ. The chain links TRBV7-6 to TRBJ1-5; TRBD1 aligns across 7 bases. This TCR was sampled from an adult in good health. Material: peripheral blood, obtained on day 0 of AZD1222 vaccination. The CDR3 sequence is CATGDSNQPQHF. The DNA of the CDR3 is TGCGCCACAGGGGATAGCAATCAGCCCCAGCATTTT.